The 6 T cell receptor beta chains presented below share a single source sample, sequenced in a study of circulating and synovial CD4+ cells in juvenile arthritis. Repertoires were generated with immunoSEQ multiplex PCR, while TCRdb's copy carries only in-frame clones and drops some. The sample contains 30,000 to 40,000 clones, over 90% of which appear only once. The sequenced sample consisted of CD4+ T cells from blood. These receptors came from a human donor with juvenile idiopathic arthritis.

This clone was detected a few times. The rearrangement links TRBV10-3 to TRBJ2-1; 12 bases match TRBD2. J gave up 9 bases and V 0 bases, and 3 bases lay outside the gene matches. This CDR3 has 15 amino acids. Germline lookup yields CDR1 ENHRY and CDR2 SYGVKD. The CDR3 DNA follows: TGTGCCATCAGTGAGTCGGTACTAGCGGGGGGTGAGCAGTTCTTC. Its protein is CAISESVLAGGEQFF.

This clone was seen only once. This CDR3 is CASSPQSIAGVEKTQYF. As DNA, the CDR3 is TGTGCCAGCAGTCCCCAGAGTATAGCGGGAGTTGAAAAGACCCAGTACTTC. The gene calls are TRBV4-2 and TRBJ2-5, with TRBD2 matching 9 bases. CDR3 length equals 17 residues. From germline, CDR1 is LGHNA and CDR2 YNFKEQ. V lost 6 bases to trimming and J lost 6 bases; unmatched junction nucleotides: 17.

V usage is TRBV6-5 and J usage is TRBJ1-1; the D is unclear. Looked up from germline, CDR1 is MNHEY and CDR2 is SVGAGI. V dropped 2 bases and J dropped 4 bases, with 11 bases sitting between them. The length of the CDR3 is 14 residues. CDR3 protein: CASSYRRESTEAFF. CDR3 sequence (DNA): TGTGCCAGCAGTTACCGGAGGGAAAGCACTGAAGCTTTCTTT.

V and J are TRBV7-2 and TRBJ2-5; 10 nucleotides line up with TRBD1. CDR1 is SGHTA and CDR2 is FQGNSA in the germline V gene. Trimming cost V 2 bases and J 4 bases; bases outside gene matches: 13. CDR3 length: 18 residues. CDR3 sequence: CASSLSGRQGAHLETQYF. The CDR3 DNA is TGTGCCAGCAGCTTATCAGGGCGACAGGGGGCGCATTTAGAGACCCAGTACTTC.

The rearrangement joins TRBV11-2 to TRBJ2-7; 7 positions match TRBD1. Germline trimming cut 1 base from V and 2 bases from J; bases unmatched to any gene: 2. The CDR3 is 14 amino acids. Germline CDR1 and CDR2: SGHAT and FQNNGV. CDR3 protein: CASSLVTGTYEQYF. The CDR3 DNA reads TGTGCCAGCAGCTTAGTGACAGGGACCTACGAGCAGTACTTC. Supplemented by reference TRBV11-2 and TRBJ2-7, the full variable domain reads EAGVAQSPRYKIIEKRQSVAFWCNPISGHATLYWYQQILGQGPKLLIQFQNNGVVDDSQLPKDRFSAERLKGVDSTLKIQPAKLEDSAVYLCASSLVTGTYEQYFGPGTRLTVT.

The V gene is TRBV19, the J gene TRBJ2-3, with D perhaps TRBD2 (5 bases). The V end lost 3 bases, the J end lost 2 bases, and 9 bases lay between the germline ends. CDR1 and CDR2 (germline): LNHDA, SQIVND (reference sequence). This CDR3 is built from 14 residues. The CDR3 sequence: CASSIGDYTDTQYF. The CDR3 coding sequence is TGTGCCAGTAGTATCGGGGATTACACAGATACGCAGTATTTT.